This TCR beta chain came from a study of identical twins. The germline V and J ends were trimmed by 6 bases and 5 bases, with 22 bases remaining between them. The germline V gene has CDR1 MNHEY and CDR2 SMNVEV (reference sequence). This CDR3 region has 16 residues. One entry per CDR3 protein, called by TCRdb with MiXCR from the 5' RACE reads. In the table there are more than 650,000 distinct CDR3 sequences, over 5% of which are singletons. V gene TRBV27 combines with J gene TRBJ2-5; D might be TRBD1 or TRBD2, each matching 5 bases. The TCR sequence derives from a man younger than 30 in good health. Material for sequencing was naive T cells sorted from blood. This CDR3 is CASSPGWTGVFETQYF. CDR3 DNA sequence: TGTGCCAGCAGCCCAGGGTGGACTGGGGTTTTTGAGACCCAGTACTTC.